These 30 T cell receptor beta chains were all obtained from the same sample, sequenced in a study of blood T cell repertoires in COVID-19 (dated by TCRdb to between 2020 and 2021). The library relied on the immunoSEQ multiplex PCR assay. Entries here come from immuneACCESS through TCRdb and include only in-frame sequences with V and J called. Some clones fail to appear in such tables; in the studies checked, an unresolved V gene covers under half of the shortfall, and the cause of the remainder is unknown. In all, the sample holds approximately 150,000 clones, and roughly 89% of those were seen once. The ten biggest clones cover 1.5% to 2% of the sample. Sequencing was performed on peripheral blood. The receptors originated from a woman in her forties or fifties with acute or convalescent COVID-19.

The V gene is TRBV19, the J gene TRBJ2-7; D might be TRBD1 (5 bases). Germline loops: CDR1 LNHDA, CDR2 SQIVND (reference sequence). This CDR3 is built from 13 residues. Trimming shortened V by 3 bases and J by 5 bases, and 11 bases separated the two germline ends. The CDR3 sequence is CASSMAGRDEQYF. The DNA for the CDR3 is TGTGCCAGTAGTATGGCAGGGCGTGACGAGCAGTACTTC.

V usage is TRBV4-3 and J usage is TRBJ2-1, with D possibly being TRBD1 (5 bases). Germline values: CDR1 LGHNA, CDR2 YSLEER. Trimming cost V 4 bases and J 1 base, with 14 bases left between them. The CDR3 loop spans 16 amino acids. This chain's CDR3 is CASSPQGPGSYNEQFF. For the CDR3, the DNA is TGCGCCAGCAGCCCCCAGGGTCCGGGTTCCTACAATGAGCAGTTCTTC.

The V call is TRBV6-5, the J call TRBJ1-2; the match to TRBD1 covers 10 bases. The CDR3 is 12 amino acids. Trimming took 4 bases from V and 12 from J; bases not matched to a gene: 5. The germline V gene has CDR1 MNHEY and CDR2 SVGAGI. The chain's CDR3 is CASSSSGTGDTF. DNA of the CDR3: TGTGCCAGCAGTTCCTCCGGGACAGGGGACACCTTC.

V usage is TRBV5-4 and J usage is TRBJ2-5, with D perhaps TRBD1 (5 bases). Germline-derived CDR1 and CDR2 are SGHNT and YYREEE (reference sequence). Trimming took off 3 bases at V and 7 bases at J, with 13 bases between the two ends. The CDR3 contains 13 residues. Here the CDR3 DNA reads TGTGCCAGCAGCTCACAGGTCCCTGGGACCCAGTACTTC. Protein: CASSSQVPGTQYF.

The rearrangement links TRBV12-3 or TRBV12-4 to TRBJ1-3; no firm D call. Trimming took 2 bases from V and 8 from J, leaving 7 bases between them. There are 12 residues in the CDR3. The CDR3 loop is CASSLKGDTIYF. CDR3 sequence (DNA): TGTGCCAGCAGTTTAAAGGGAGACACCATATATTTT.

J is TRBJ2-7 and V is TRBV6-5; 10 bases agree with TRBD1. The length of the CDR3 is 15 residues. Germline V CDR1 and CDR2: MNHEY, SVGAGI. J was trimmed by 4 bases and V by 7 bases; bases with no gene match: 10. In DNA, the CDR3 is TGTGCCAGCAACCCCGGCTGGGACAGGGGTTACGAGCAGTACTTC. It codes for CASNPGWDRGYEQYF.

This rearrangement joins TRBV18 to TRBJ2-3; D may be TRBD2 (7 bases). The CDR3 is made up of 16 amino acids. The germline V gene has CDR1 KGHSH and CDR2 LQKENI. The ends were cut back, 4 bases at V and 3 bases at J, with 17 bases in the middle. CDR3 sequence (DNA): TGTGCCAGCTCACGACCTACTAGGGGGGGAACAGATACGCAGTATTTT. Translating gives CASSRPTRGGTDTQYF.

The chain links TRBV6-5 to TRBJ2-7; D possibly corresponds to TRBD2 (5 bases). Per germline, CDR1 MNHEY and CDR2 SVGAGI. This CDR3 region has 12 residues. Trimming took 5 bases from V and 6 from J, leaving 11 bases between them. CDR3: CASSRRTGEQYF. In DNA form, the CDR3 reads TGTGCCAGCAGTCGCCGGACTGGCGAGCAGTACTTC.

The chain employs TRBV10-3 and TRBJ1-1; 8 bases fit TRBD1. Germline CDR1 ENHRY, CDR2 SYGVKD. CDR3 length: 14 amino acids. V was pared by 7 bases and J by 4 bases, with 8 bases of the junction left unmatched. The CDR3 loop reads CAIISGQGSTEAFF. CDR3 nucleotides: TGTGCCATCATTTCCGGACAGGGATCCACTGAAGCTTTCTTT.

This clone was picked up one time. The chain links TRBV27 to TRBJ1-2, with D possibly matching TRBD1 (5 bases). Germline V CDR1 and CDR2: MNHEY, SMNVEV (reference sequence). Trimming removed 4 bases at V and 4 bases at J, with 16 bases between. This CDR3 is 15 amino acids long. CDR3: CASSWDPQGTYGYTF. The CDR3 DNA is TGTGCCAGCAGTTGGGATCCTCAGGGTACCTATGGCTACACCTTC.

The gene calls are TRBV4-3 and TRBJ1-2; 8 nucleotides align to TRBD1. CDR1 LGHNA and CDR2 YSLEER come from the germline V gene. The CDR3 length is 15 residues. Germline trimming cut 3 bases from V and 8 bases from J; bases unmatched to any gene: 11. CDR3 in amino acids: CASSQGDRINYGYTF. The CDR3 DNA reads TGCGCCAGCAGCCAGGGGGACAGGATTAATTACGGCTACACCTTC.

The V call is TRBV6-5, the J call TRBJ2-5; D is unclear. The CDR3 consists of 14 residues. V lost 0 bases and J 1 base, leaving 6 bases between the germline ends. Per the germline V gene, CDR1 is MNHEY and CDR2 is SVGAGI. The CDR3 reads CASSYSPGQETQYF. The CDR3 nucleotides read TGTGCCAGCAGTTACTCCCCAGGCCAAGAGACCCAGTACTTC.

The rearrangement links TRBV24-1 to TRBJ2-5; 7 positions agree with TRBD1. The CDR3 has 14 residues. The V gene's germline CDR1 is KGHDR and CDR2 SFDVKD. V lost 3 bases, J lost 3 bases, and 3 bases stayed unmatched. The CDR3 sequence is CATSDVTGEETQYF. CDR3 DNA: TGTGCCACCAGTGATGTCACAGGGGAAGAGACCCAGTACTTC.

The chain combines TRBV7-3 with TRBJ2-1, with D perhaps TRBD1 (6 bases). The CDR3 totals 17 residues. Trimming shortened V by 5 bases and J by 1 base, and 18 bases separated the two germline ends. Germline V gene sequence: CDR1 SGHTA, CDR2 FQGTGA. The CDR3 sequence: CASSKGPGEGSYNEQFF. CDR3 coding DNA: TGTGCCAGCAGCAAAGGTCCAGGGGAAGGGTCCTACAATGAGCAGTTCTTC.

This chain connects TRBV6-1 to TRBJ2-3; D ambiguous. Germline CDR1 reads MNHNS; CDR2 reads SASEGT. This CDR3 is built from 14 residues. Trimming took 3 bases from V and 6 from J, leaving 13 bases between them. CDR3 amino acids: CASSESPSRDTQYF. Here the CDR3 DNA reads TGTGCCAGCAGTGAGTCTCCTTCCAGGGATACGCAGTATTTT.

This chain links TRBV5-1 with TRBJ1-5; no definite D call. The CDR3 length is 14 residues. CDR1 and CDR2 (germline): SGHRS, YFSETQ. V lost 0 bases, J lost 6 bases, and 10 bases lay in between. The CDR3 DNA reads TGCGCCAGCAGCTTGGGCGGGGAAACTCAGCCCCAGCATTTT. It encodes CASSLGGETQPQHF.

The gene calls are TRBV6-5 and TRBJ1-1, with TRBD1 identical over 10 bases. The CDR3 covers 15 residues. Germline loops: CDR1 MNHEY, CDR2 SVGAGI. With 4 bases clipped from V and 5 bases from J, the junction kept 7 bases outside the gene matches. CDR3 loop: CASSSGTGERTEAFF. The CDR3 DNA reads TGTGCCAGCAGTTCCGGGACAGGGGAGAGGACTGAAGCTTTCTTT.

The chain has TRBV6-5 and TRBJ1-1; TRBD1 is a possible D gene (5 bases). Germline V CDR1 and CDR2: MNHEY, SVGAGI. Trimming removed 4 bases at V and 4 bases at J, with 13 bases between. The CDR3 covers 14 residues. The CDR3 nucleotides read TGTGCCAGCAGTTCCCCGGGACTGGCCACTGAAGCTTTCTTT. It codes for CASSSPGLATEAFF.

This chain links TRBV9 with TRBJ2-1; 11 bases line up with TRBD2. This CDR3 region has 15 residues. Germline V gene data show CDR1 as SGDLS and CDR2 as YYNGEE. Losses at the gene ends were 2 bases for V and 8 bases for J; bases not matched to a gene: 6. The CDR3 loop reads CASSVSGGAKDEQFF. The CDR3, as DNA: TGTGCCAGCAGCGTTAGCGGGGGGGCCAAAGATGAGCAGTTCTTC.

The rearrangement links TRBV28 to TRBJ1-2, with TRBD1 matching over 9 bases. The CDR3 covers 14 residues. The germline CDR1 and CDR2 sequences are MDHEN and SYDVKM. The CDR3 region has the DNA TGTGCTGTGGAGGGGACAGGGCCTAACTATGGCTACACCTTC. Protein: CAVEGTGPNYGYTF.

This sequence joins TRBV5-5 and TRBJ1-1; D not certain. Trimming removed 1 base at V and 1 base at J, with 8 bases between. The length of the CDR3 is 14 residues. CDR1 is SGHKS and CDR2 is YYEKEE in the germline V gene (reference sequence). This CDR3 is CASSLLTGNTEAFF. CDR3 nucleotides: TGTGCCAGCAGCTTGTTAACCGGGAACACTGAAGCTTTCTTT.

This clone was recorded once. This rearrangement joins TRBV4-1 to TRBJ2-1; D might be TRBD2 (5 bases). CDR1 MGHRA and CDR2 YSYEKL come from the germline V gene. This CDR3 has 16 amino acids. The ends were cut back, 3 bases at V and 1 base at J, with 13 bases in the middle. Written as DNA, the CDR3 is TGCGCCAGCAGCCAGTCCCCCTCGGGATCCTACAATGAGCAGTTCTTC. Its protein product is CASSQSPSGSYNEQFF.

The chain recombines TRBV16 with TRBJ2-1; 10 nucleotides agree with TRBD2. The V segment lost 0 bases and the J segment 4 bases; nucleotides outside the gene matches: 3. The CDR3 is 16 amino acids. Germline-derived CDR1 and CDR2 are KGHSY and FQNENV. In DNA form, the CDR3 reads TGTGCCAGCAGCCAATCCCTAGCGGGAGTTTACAATGAGCAGTTCTTC. This encodes CASSQSLAGVYNEQFF.

In its sample, this clone was seen once. This rearrangement joins TRBV4-2 to TRBJ1-2; D unclear. Germline V gives CDR1 LGHNA, CDR2 YNFKEQ. V lost 1 base, J lost 3 bases, and 12 bases lay in between. CDR3 size: 15 residues. As DNA, the CDR3 is TGTGCCAGCAGCCAAGTGGCGACGGGGTACTATGGCTACACCTTC. Protein: CASSQVATGYYGYTF.

The chain employs TRBV19 and TRBJ2-4; maybe TRBD1 (5 bases). Trimming pared 8 bases from V and 0 bases from J, leaving 17 bases between. CDR1 is LNHDA, CDR2 SQIVND, per germline (reference sequence). The CDR3 totals 16 residues. CDR3 coding DNA: TGTGCCAGTCAGGACAACCCGACGCTAGCCAAAAACATTCAGTACTTC. Amino acids: CASQDNPTLAKNIQYF. Variable domain in full (rest from reference TRBV19 and TRBJ2-4): DGGITQSPKYLFRKEGQNVTLSCEQNLNHDAMYWYRQDPGQGLRLIYYSQIVNDFQKGDIAEGYSVSREKKESFPLTVTSAQKNPTAFYLCASQDNPTLAKNIQYFGAGTRLSVL.

The rearrangement uses TRBV5-6 and TRBJ2-2, with 8 bases identical to TRBD1. Per the germline V gene, CDR1 is SGHDT and CDR2 is YYEEEE. V trimming: 1 base; J trimming: 3 bases; junction bases outside the gene matches: 2. There are 15 residues in the CDR3. CDR3 DNA: TGTGCCAGCAGCTTGACAGGGGGGTACACCGGGGAGCTGTTTTTT. Amino acids: CASSLTGGYTGELFF.

The rearrangement uses TRBV25-1 and TRBJ2-6; 9 bases are shared with TRBD1. There are 16 residues in the CDR3. The germline CDR1 and CDR2 sequences are MGHDK and SYGVNS. V lost 4 bases, J lost 3 bases, and 4 bases stayed unmatched. CDR3 residues: CASSVQGAIGANVLTF. For the CDR3, the DNA is TGTGCCAGCAGTGTACAGGGGGCGATTGGGGCCAACGTCCTGACTTTC.

J is TRBJ2-4 and V is TRBV18; D possibly corresponds to TRBD1 (6 bases). The V gene lost 1 base and the J gene lost 9 bases, with 16 bases spanning the gap. The CDR3 runs 15 residues. The germline CDR1 and CDR2 sequences are KGHSH and LQKENI. CDR3 residues: CASSPQTGRSGIQYF. CDR3 nucleotides: TGTGCCAGCTCACCACAAACAGGGCGAAGCGGCATTCAGTACTTC.

The V gene is TRBV5-1, the J gene TRBJ2-3; TRBD2 agrees at 12 bases. The CDR3 loop spans 16 amino acids. Germline V gene data show CDR1 as SGHRS and CDR2 as YFSETQ. V was clipped by 0 bases and J by 5 bases; unmatched bases: 4. For the CDR3, the DNA is TGCGCCAGCAGCTTGGGACTAGCGGGGGCGGAAGATACGCAGTATTTT. The encoded protein is CASSLGLAGAEDTQYF. Full variable domain (remainder filled in from reference TRBV5-1 and TRBJ2-3): KAGVTQTPRYLIKTRGQQVTLSCSPISGHRSVSWYQQTPGQGLQFLFEYFSETQRNKGNFPGRFSGRQFSNSRSEMNVSTLELGDSALYLCASSLGLAGAEDTQYFGPGTRLTVL.

J is TRBJ2-2 and V is TRBV7-2; 7 bases fit TRBD2. This CDR3 has 15 residues. CDR1 and CDR2 (germline): SGHTA, FQGNSA. Germline trimming cut 7 bases from V and 7 bases from J; bases unmatched to any gene: 12. CDR3 in amino acids: CASNRIGGTGGELFF. In DNA, the CDR3 is TGTGCCAGCAACCGAATCGGGGGGACGGGCGGGGAGCTGTTTTTT.